This T cell receptor beta chain is drawn from a study of early stage breast cancer tumors. Whole-study context: Approximately 10-fold was the mean read coverage per sample.

V was pared by 6 bases and J by 0 bases, with 8 bases between. The germline V gene encodes CDR1 MNHEY and CDR2 SMNVEV (reference sequence). The CDR3 spans 13 residues. TCRdb's table, derived via immunoSEQ multiplex PCR, lists solely in-frame clones and lacks some. This sample has 9,000 or so clones, with approximately 70% found just once. V and J are TRBV27 and TRBJ1-1; D may be TRBD1 (5 bases). Material for sequencing was breast tumor tissue. The TCR sequence derives from a person in their fifties with breast cancer. CDR3 sequence (DNA): TGTGCCAGCAGCCGAGGGGTGAACACTGAAGCTTTCTTT. Residues: CASSRGVNTEAFF.